These 25 T cell receptor beta chains were all obtained from the same sample, sequenced in a study of shared clonotypes between healthy human individuals (TCRdb year 2020). Library construction relied on the immunoSEQ multiplex PCR assay. The table was pulled from immuneACCESS by TCRdb, which kept in-frame rearrangements only. Such tables lose some clones; where checked, under half of the loss comes from unresolved V genes, and the rest has no known cause. In all, the sample holds more than 600,000 clones, and about 91% of those were seen once. 24% of the sample is held by the ten biggest clonotypes. For the CD8 naive samples, CD45RO-negative cells were positively selected for CCR7, yielding a CD45RA+CCR7+ population from which TemRA cells were excluded. Sequenced sample: naive CD8+ T cells sorted from blood. Taken with the paper, the label for cell subset or site translates to: CD45RA+CCR7+. The receptors were sampled from a man aged 25-40 years in good health.

This clone was picked up one time. The rearrangement uses TRBV7-6 and TRBJ2-2, with 7 bases aligning to TRBD2. V shed 1 base, J shed 4 bases, and the junction held 6 bases outside the gene matches. The length of the CDR3 is 16 residues. Germline V CDR1 and CDR2: SGHVS, FNYEAQ. CDR3 sequence (DNA): TGTGCCAGCAGCTTAGAAGCTAGCGGATTCACCGGGGAGCTGTTTTTT. It encodes CASSLEASGFTGELFF. Full variable domain (remainder filled in from reference TRBV7-6 and TRBJ2-2): GAGVSQSPRYKVTKRGQDVALRCDPISGHVSLYWYRQALGQGPEFLTYFNYEAQQDKSGLPNDRFSAERPEGSISTLTIQRTEQRDSAMYRCASSLEASGFTGELFFGEGSRLTVL.

This chain connects TRBV10-2 to TRBJ2-7; the D gene is possibly TRBD2 (6 bases). CDR3 length: 15 amino acids. From germline, CDR1 is WSHSY and CDR2 SAAADI. With 2 bases removed from V and 2 bases from J, the gap between germline ends came to 13 bases. The CDR3 loop is CASSEGLGGAYEQYF. CDR3 in DNA: TGCGCCAGCAGTGAGGGTTTGGGGGGAGCCTACGAGCAGTACTTC.

This clone occurred once. The chain is built from TRBV5-4 and TRBJ1-1; no definite D call. The CDR3 consists of 14 residues. Germline CDR1 SGHNT, CDR2 YYREEE (reference sequence). V shed 5 bases and J shed 6 bases, with 17 bases lying between them. CDR3 region: CASSLGEGFSEAFF. CDR3 sequence (DNA): TGTGCCAGCAGTCTGGGAGAGGGTTTTTCTGAAGCTTTCTTT.

The rearrangement joins TRBV6-6 to TRBJ2-7; D gene ambiguous. V lost 7 bases and J 4 bases, leaving 14 bases between the germline ends. Germline V gene lookup returns CDR1 MNHNY and CDR2 SVGAGI (reference sequence). CDR3 size: 13 residues. The CDR3 sequence: CASTINLHYEQYF. The CDR3 nucleotides read TGTGCCAGCACTATTAACCTCCATTACGAGCAGTACTTC.

The V call is TRBV4-1, the J call TRBJ2-3; D is uncertain. The CDR3 contains 15 residues. Trimming left V 1 base short and J 2 bases short, with 10 bases between. Germline V gene lookup returns CDR1 MGHRA and CDR2 YSYEKL. The CDR3 region is CASSQVIGDTDTQYF. As DNA, the CDR3 is TGCGCCAGCAGCCAAGTGATAGGAGACACAGATACGCAGTATTTT.

V is TRBV28 and J is TRBJ2-4, with 8 bases lining up with TRBD1. Germline CDR1 is MDHEN and CDR2 is SYDVKM. Trimming took 7 bases from V and 5 from J; bases not matched to a gene: 4. The CDR3 extends over 13 amino acids. CDR3 amino acids: CASTKTGENIQYF. CDR3 coding DNA: TGTGCCAGCACCAAGACAGGGGAAAACATTCAGTACTTC.

A remark on this clone: This sample also contains other DNA sequences that code for the same CDR3. V is TRBV5-1 and J is TRBJ2-7; no firm D call. V lost 2 bases and J 1 base, leaving 7 bases between the germline ends. The germline CDR1 and CDR2 sequences are SGHRS and YFSETQ. The CDR3 covers 13 residues. CDR3 nucleotides: TGCGCCAGCAGCTTCGGCCTATCCTACGAGCAGTACTTC. Translated, it gives CASSFGLSYEQYF.

The chain joins TRBV28 to TRBJ2-7, with TRBD2 as a possible D gene (6 bases). Between the trimmed V and J ends, which lost 3 bases and 1 base, there was a span of 19 bases. CDR1 is MDHEN, CDR2 SYDVKM, per germline. The CDR3 sequence is 17 residues long. The CDR3 region is CASSFGVGSQISYEQYF. The CDR3 coding sequence is TGTGCCAGCAGTTTCGGGGTCGGGAGTCAGATATCCTACGAGCAGTACTTC.

The rearrangement uses TRBV4-1 and TRBJ2-1, with D unresolved. Per the germline V gene, CDR1 is MGHRA and CDR2 is YSYEKL. V lost 1 base and J 3 bases, leaving 10 bases between the germline ends. This CDR3 spans 15 amino acids. The CDR3 reads CASSQVVGRYNEQFF. In DNA form, the CDR3 reads TGCGCCAGCAGCCAAGTTGTGGGCCGCTACAATGAGCAGTTCTTC.

This clone was detected only once. The chain has TRBV7-6 and TRBJ2-7, with 12 bases lining up with TRBD2. This CDR3 is built from 16 residues. The trim removed 1 base at V and 0 bases at J, leaving 1 base unmatched. Germline V gives CDR1 SGHVS, CDR2 FNYEAQ. In nucleotides, the CDR3 is TGTGCCAGCAGCTTAGGGGGACTAGCGGGCTCCTACGAGCAGTACTTC. This codes for CASSLGGLAGSYEQYF.

The chain couples TRBV29-1 to TRBJ1-2, with D perhaps TRBD1 (6 bases). The germline V gene has CDR1 SQVTM and CDR2 ANQGSEA. This CDR3 is built from 13 residues. The V end lost 7 bases, the J end lost 6 bases, and 18 bases lay between the germline ends. The CDR3: CSGGGSPFDGYTF. Written as DNA, the CDR3 is TGCAGCGGGGGGGGCAGCCCCTTTGATGGCTACACCTTC.

The chain joins TRBV4-1 to TRBJ2-2; 8 bases are a match to TRBD2. This CDR3 spans 16 amino acids. Trimming cost V 4 bases and J 0 bases; bases outside gene matches: 4. Germline V gives CDR1 MGHRA, CDR2 YSYEKL. CDR3 loop: CASSLEAGANTGELFF. CDR3 coding DNA: TGCGCCAGCAGCCTTGAAGCGGGAGCGAACACCGGGGAGCTGTTTTTT.

In nucleotides, the CDR3 is TGTGCCAGCTTGGGTGTGCGGGAGGGGTGGGATACGCAGTATTTT. This encodes CASLGVREGWDTQYF. The genes are TRBV6-1 and TRBJ2-3, with 9 bases fitting TRBD2. CDR1 MNHNS and CDR2 SASEGT come from the germline V gene. This CDR3 has 15 amino acids. After removal of 8 bases from V and 6 bases from J, the junction contained 12 bases not matched to a gene.

The chain is built from TRBV28 and TRBJ1-5, with 7 bases lining up with TRBD1. Germline assignment: CDR1 MDHEN and CDR2 SYDVKM. CDR3 length equals 17 residues. V shed 10 bases and J 4 bases; nucleotides not matched to a gene: 19. This CDR3 reads CATGDSRVSWINQPQHF. CDR3 nucleotide sequence: TGTGCCACAGGGGACAGTCGAGTAAGTTGGATTAATCAGCCCCAGCATTTT.

The genes are TRBV5-6 and TRBJ2-1, with 12 nucleotides matching TRBD2. Per the germline V gene, CDR1 is SGHDT and CDR2 is YYEEEE. This CDR3 contains 15 residues. The ends lost 3 bases at V and 6 bases at J; junction bases unmatched: 4. The CDR3 nucleotides are TGTGCCAGCAGCTATGGACTAGCGGGGCCCAATGAGCAGTTCTTC. It is translated as CASSYGLAGPNEQFF.

The chain has TRBV15 and TRBJ1-1; D unresolved. This CDR3 comprises 14 residues. The V gene lost 0 bases and the J gene lost 3 bases, with 8 bases spanning the gap. The germline V gene has CDR1 LNHNV and CDR2 YYDKDF (reference sequence). CDR3 DNA: TGTGCCACCAGCAGAGATCGTCTGGACACTGAAGCTTTCTTT. Amino acid sequence: CATSRDRLDTEAFF.

J is TRBJ1-1 and V is TRBV7-9; a possible D gene is TRBD1 (6 bases). Germline CDR1 is SEHNR and CDR2 is FQNEAQ (reference sequence). The CDR3 loop spans 13 amino acids. Deletions cut 5 bases from V and 6 bases from J, with 13 bases between. CDR3: CASSPGAPPEAFF. The CDR3 DNA sequence: TGTGCCAGCAGCCCAGGGGCCCCGCCTGAAGCTTTCTTT.

This sequence joins TRBV12-5 and TRBJ2-1, with 8 bases aligning to TRBD1. With 2 bases clipped from V and 5 bases from J, the junction kept 14 bases outside the gene matches. The CDR3 length is 18 residues. The germline V gene encodes CDR1 LGHNT and CDR2 FRNRAP. DNA of the CDR3: TGTGCTAGTGGTTTGTCACCCTCAGGGGACAGGTTAAACAATGAGCAGTTCTTC. Translated: CASGLSPSGDRLNNEQFF.

The chain uses TRBV2 and TRBJ2-1, with 10 bases identical to TRBD2. V gave up 3 bases and J gave up 6 bases; unmatched junction bases: 8. There are 16 residues in the CDR3. CDR1 is SNHLY, CDR2 FYNNEI, per germline. CDR3 amino acids: CASSDIKSGRANEQFF. The DNA of the CDR3 is TGTGCCAGCAGTGATATTAAGAGCGGGAGGGCCAATGAGCAGTTCTTC.

The chain couples TRBV14 to TRBJ2-5; either TRBD1 or TRBD2 may fit D (5 bases each). Deletions cut 4 bases from V and 4 bases from J, with 25 bases between. CDR1 SGHDN and CDR2 FVKESK come from the germline V gene. This CDR3 is 18 amino acids long. For the CDR3, the DNA is TGTGCCAGCAGCCCCCAAGGTTGGGACGCCGGGGTAACAGAGACCCAGTACTTC. It specifies CASSPQGWDAGVTETQYF.

The CDR3 DNA follows: TGTGCCAGCAGCCCCAGCGCGGGGGGGGTCTACAATGAGCAGTTCTTC. It encodes CASSPSAGGVYNEQFF. The rearrangement joins TRBV7-8 to TRBJ2-1; 9 bases are shared with TRBD2. CDR1 SGHVS and CDR2 FQNEAQ come from the germline V gene. CDR3 length equals 16 residues. V trimming: 5 bases; J trimming: 3 bases; junction bases outside the gene matches: 8.

This clone was counted once. The genes are TRBV7-9 and TRBJ2-1, with D perhaps given as TRBD1 or TRBD2 (5 bases each). Germline V gene data show CDR1 as SEHNR and CDR2 as FQNEAQ (reference sequence). CDR3 size: 13 residues. The V gene lost 1 base and the J gene lost 8 bases, with 9 bases spanning the gap. The DNA of the CDR3 is TGTGCCAGCAGCTTAGGAGGGGTACATGAGCAGTTCTTC. Protein product: CASSLGGVHEQFF.

The chain carries TRBV27 and TRBJ2-1, with 12 positions matching TRBD2. CDR3 length: 15 amino acids. V was pared by 6 bases and J by 6 bases, with 6 bases of the junction left unmatched. The germline gives CDR1 MNHEY, CDR2 SMNVEV (reference sequence). The CDR3 bases are TGTGCCAGCAGCCTAGCGGGAGGGTCAACCAATGAGCAGTTCTTC. Amino acid sequence: CASSLAGGSTNEQFF.

The V and J genes are TRBV4-1 and TRBJ2-7; tentatively, D is TRBD2 (7 bases). The germline gives CDR1 MGHRA, CDR2 YSYEKL. Trimming stripped 1 base from V and 0 bases from J, with 22 bases between. The CDR3 spans 19 residues. In DNA form, the CDR3 reads TGCGCCAGCAGCCAAGCGGGGGGCCGCGGGAGCTCCAGCTCCTACGAGCAGTACTTC. Translated: CASSQAGGRGSSSSYEQYF.

This chain uses TRBV9 with TRBJ1-3; D possibly corresponds to TRBD1 (6 bases). Trimming left V 3 bases short and J 0 bases short, with 10 bases between. Looked up from germline, CDR1 is SGDLS and CDR2 is YYNGEE. The CDR3 is 15 residues long. The CDR3 bases are TGTGCCAGCAGCGCCGGACAGAGCTCTGGAAACACCATATATTTT. It codes for CASSAGQSSGNTIYF.